These 17 T cell receptor beta chains share one sample of origin, sequenced in a study of circulating CD8 cells and anti-PD-1 response in melanoma. Live CD3+CD8+TCRalphabeta+ cells were sorted into four subsets by PD-1 and/or TIGIT. Using approximately 15 ng of total RNA, TCR libraries were made with the QIAseq Immune Repertoire TCR panel. TCRdb reprocessed the reads via MiXCR and lists one record per CDR3 protein. Counted here are around 490 distinct CDR3 sequences, around 7% occurring once; the ten biggest clones make up roughly a tenth. Sequenced here: CD8+ T cells from PBMCs, sampled at baseline or after one month of anti-PD-1 therapy (not recorded which). These receptors were taken from a human donor with melanoma.

Judged by abundance, this clonotype is large. The chain is built from TRBV11-2 and TRBJ2-7, with no clear D. The germline V and J ends were trimmed by 1 base and 2 bases, with 9 bases remaining between them. The CDR3 loop spans 14 amino acids. CDR1 is SGHAT and CDR2 is FQNNGV in the germline V gene. The CDR3 here is CASSLVGQAYEQYF. The CDR3 nucleotides read TGTGCCAGCAGCTTAGTTGGGCAGGCCTACGAGCAGTACTTC.

By sample fraction, this clonotype is large. V and J are TRBV2 and TRBJ1-2; 9 bases map to TRBD1. V lost 7 bases, J lost 4 bases, and 10 bases stayed unmatched. This CDR3 is 15 amino acids long. Germline V CDR1 and CDR2: SNHLY, FYNNEI. The CDR3 reads CASNPDGTGFYGYTF. In DNA, the CDR3 is TGTGCCAGCAACCCTGACGGGACAGGGTTCTATGGCTACACCTTC.

By its share, this clonotype is medium-sized. The J gene is TRBJ1-2, the V gene TRBV20-1; no clear D. Trimming cost V 6 bases and J 3 bases, with 14 bases left between them. The V gene's germline CDR1 is DFQATT and CDR2 SNEGSKA (reference sequence). The CDR3 is 13 amino acids. The CDR3 loop reads CSAPRGSDYGYTF. The CDR3 region has the DNA TGCAGTGCCCCCCGCGGGTCGGACTATGGCTACACCTTC.

This clonotype rates as large. This chain connects TRBV7-3 to TRBJ2-5; D possibly corresponds to TRBD2 (5 bases). The CDR3 spans 13 residues. Germline V CDR1 and CDR2: SGHTA, FQGTGA. The V end was cut by 5 bases, the J end by 2 bases, with 9 bases between. CDR3 residues: CASSHSEQETQYF. CDR3 in DNA: TGTGCCAGCAGCCATAGCGAACAAGAGACCCAGTACTTC.

This clonotype is labeled as large. This chain connects TRBV4-3 to TRBJ2-5, with unresolved D. CDR1 is LGHNA, CDR2 YSLEER, per germline. V dropped 0 bases and J dropped 4 bases, with 12 bases sitting between them. The CDR3 is 15 amino acids. The CDR3 DNA sequence: TGCGCCAGCAGCCAAGATAGTGGGCATCGAGAGACCCAGTACTTC. Its translation is CASSQDSGHRETQYF.

This clonotype is labeled as large. This chain uses TRBV7-2 with TRBJ1-1; weak D call: TRBD1 (6 bases). This CDR3 region has 13 residues. V was clipped by 8 bases and J by 5 bases, with 15 bases between them. Germline CDR1 reads SGHTA; CDR2 reads FQGNSA. CDR3 in DNA: TGTGCCAGCCGCGGGGGGCAAGGTACTGAAGCTTTCTTT. Its protein is CASRGGQGTEAFF.

As concerns this clonotype: A far larger clone is just one base off, so this is likely a read error. The J gene is TRBJ2-7, the V gene TRBV5-4; 7 bases are shared with TRBD1. Germline-derived CDR1 and CDR2 are SGHNT and YYREEE (reference sequence). The CDR3 loop spans 17 amino acids. V was clipped by 0 bases and J by 7 bases; unmatched bases: 16. The CDR3 loop is CASSLALWTGVVNEQYF. CDR3 bases: TGTGCCAGCAGCTTGGCCTTGTGGACAGGCGTTGTGAATGAGCAGTACTTC.

A few counts support this clonotype. This chain's CDR3 is CASRGLAIILGEQYF. Written as DNA, the CDR3 is TGTGCCAGCAGGGGACTAGCGATCATTCTTGGGGAGCAGTACTTC. This rearrangement joins TRBV2 to TRBJ2-7; 10 bases map to TRBD2. V lost 6 bases and J lost 7; bases outside the gene matches: 12. The germline V gene encodes CDR1 SNHLY and CDR2 FYNNEI. The CDR3 is made up of 15 amino acids.

Regarding this clonotype: Relative to the germline gene, one junction end is altered; a read error may explain this. The gene calls are TRBV12-3 or TRBV12-4 and TRBJ2-2, with a tentative D call TRBD1 (6 bases). This CDR3 has 15 amino acids. The CDR3 DNA reads TGTGCCAGGAGGGCCGGGACATTCAACACCGGAGAGCTGTTTTTT. It translates to CARRAGTFNTGELFF.

This clonotype is labeled as large. This chain uses TRBV29-1 with TRBJ2-7; a possible D gene is TRBD1 (5 bases). Germline CDR1 reads SQVTM; CDR2 reads ANQGSEA. CDR3 size: 13 residues. V dropped 0 bases and J dropped 1 base, with 7 bases sitting between them. The CDR3 coding sequence is TGCAGCGTTGAAGAGGACACATCCTACGAGCAGTACTTC. Translation gives CSVEEDTSYEQYF.

By its share, this clonotype is medium-sized (0.01 to 0.1%). This sequence may be a read error, since a much larger clone differs from it by one base. This chain links TRBV2 with TRBJ2-1; the match to TRBD2 covers 8 bases. V dropped 6 bases and J dropped 5; count of bases not matched to a gene: 9. Germline V gene sequence: CDR1 SNHLY, CDR2 FYNNEI. This CDR3 has 15 amino acids. The CDR3 DNA follows: TGTGCCAGCAGCCCCGGGACTAGTGATCACAATGAGCAGTTCTTC. Translated, it gives CASSPGTSDHNEQFF.

This clonotype was seen a few times. The V call is TRBV19, the J call TRBJ1-1, with 7 bases aligning to TRBD1. The CDR3 has 13 residues. Trimming removed 7 bases from V and 5 bases from J; junction bases left unmatched: 7. Germline V gives CDR1 LNHDA, CDR2 SQIVND (reference sequence). Here the CDR3 reads CASIRDSRTEAFF. The DNA for the CDR3 is TGTGCCAGTATCCGGGACAGCAGGACTGAAGCTTTCTTT.

This clonotype is large (0.1 to 1%) by share. This chain joins TRBV19 and TRBJ2-2; D is perhaps TRBD1 or TRBD2 (6 bases each). CDR3 length: 15 amino acids. V gave up 5 bases and J gave up 7 bases, with 17 bases separating them. Germline V gene lookup returns CDR1 LNHDA and CDR2 SQIVND (reference sequence). CDR3 nucleotides: TGTGCCAGTAGTCCCTGGGGGGCGCCTGACGGGGAGCTGTTTTTT. This sequence encodes CASSPWGAPDGELFF.

Comment on this clonotype: A read error may be the cause here, since a much bigger clone is one base away. The chain combines TRBV20-1 with TRBJ2-1; TRBD2 matches at 8 bases. Germline assignment: CDR1 DFQATT and CDR2 SNEGSKA (reference sequence). The V segment lost 3 bases and the J segment 7 bases; nucleotides outside the gene matches: 8. The CDR3 is 14 residues long. As DNA, the CDR3 is TGCAGTGCTAGCGGCTACGGGGGGGGTAATGAGCAGTTCTTC. It yields the protein CSASGYGGGNEQFF.

This clonotype is large. Here the CDR3 DNA reads TGCAGCGTTAGACTAGAGAGCTCCTACGAGCAGTACTTC. Translated, it gives CSVRLESSYEQYF. The chain links TRBV29-1 to TRBJ2-7, with a weak D call TRBD2 (6 bases). Germline CDR1 reads SQVTM; CDR2 reads ANQGSEA. The CDR3 is made up of 13 amino acids. The V end was cut by 5 bases, the J end by 0 bases, with 11 bases between.

In its sample, this clonotype ranks as large (0.1 to 1%). The chain carries TRBV23-1 and TRBJ2-1; possible D gene TRBD2, 5 bases. TRBV23-1 is filed as an ORF, its function uncertain. This CDR3 is 15 amino acids long. Trimming left V 7 bases short and J 9 bases short, with 22 bases between. CDR3 region: CASIPTEANVFEQFF. CDR3 nucleotides: TGCGCCAGCATTCCGACGGAGGCCAACGTCTTTGAGCAGTTCTTC.

This clonotype is labeled as large. The chain uses TRBV29-1 and TRBJ1-2; D is uncertain. This CDR3 contains 15 residues. Germline-derived CDR1 and CDR2 are SQVTM and ANQGSEA. The V gene lost 3 bases and the J gene lost 0 bases, with 14 bases spanning the gap. The CDR3 here is CSVEAFGGTNYGYTF. CDR3 coding DNA: TGCAGCGTTGAGGCCTTTGGAGGGACTAACTATGGCTACACCTTC.